This entry lists 20 T cell receptor beta chains sequenced from one sample in a study of blood T cell repertoires in COVID-19. TCRdb keeps only in-frame clones here, not all; method: immunoSEQ multiplex PCR. The table includes 25,000 to 30,000 clones, 88% detected once. Sequenced: peripheral blood. The receptors stem from a woman aged 45-65 years with active COVID-19.

This sequence joins TRBV30 and TRBJ2-7, with D maybe TRBD2 (5 bases). The ends were cut back, 1 base at V and 0 bases at J, with 10 bases in the middle. Germline V gene lookup returns CDR1 GTSNPN and CDR2 SVGIG (reference sequence). This CDR3 comprises 14 residues. CDR3 bases: TGTGCCTGGAGTGACCCCGGGATCTCCTACGAGCAGTACTTC. It encodes CAWSDPGISYEQYF.

The chain combines TRBV4-2 with TRBJ1-2; D gene ambiguous. This CDR3 is 15 amino acids long. V lost 6 bases and J 2 bases, leaving 16 bases between the germline ends. Germline CDR1 and CDR2: LGHNA and YNFKEQ. The CDR3 DNA follows: TGTGCCAGCAGACTCGAACAGCAGCCAAACTATGGCTACACCTTC. Its translation: CASRLEQQPNYGYTF.

This chain connects TRBV28 to TRBJ1-2; 9 bases match TRBD1. Unmatched junction bases numbered 7, after V lost 8 bases and J lost 3 bases. This CDR3 has 14 residues. Germline-derived CDR1 and CDR2 are MDHEN and SYDVKM. CDR3 DNA sequence: TGTGCCAGCTCAACAGGGGGCATTGACTATGGCTACACCTTC. Amino acids: CASSTGGIDYGYTF.

The chain links TRBV28 to TRBJ1-4; D gene ambiguous. Trimming cost V 7 bases and J 8 bases, with 23 bases left between them. Germline values: CDR1 MDHEN, CDR2 SYDVKM. The CDR3 is made up of 16 amino acids. In nucleotides, the CDR3 is TGTGCCAGCAAGCGGGATGGGTTAGGGTTTGGAGAAAAACTGTTTTTT. Translating it yields CASKRDGLGFGEKLFF. Complete variable domain (other parts from reference TRBV28 and TRBJ1-4): DVKVTQSSRYLVKRTGEKVFLECVQDMDHENMFWYRQDPGLGLRLIYFSYDVKMKEKGDIPEGYSVSREKKERFSLILESASTNQTSMYLCASKRDGLGFGEKLFFGSGTQLSVL.

The V gene is TRBV28, the J gene TRBJ2-3, with unresolved D. The CDR3 has 14 amino acids. V lost 7 bases, J lost 3 bases, and 14 bases lay in between. In germline, CDR1 is MDHEN, CDR2 SYDVKM. The CDR3 sequence is CASNPGRWTDTQYF. CDR3 DNA sequence: TGTGCCAGCAACCCGGGTAGGTGGACAGATACGCAGTATTTT.

This clone appeared a single time. V is TRBV9 and J is TRBJ1-1, with D uncertain. The CDR3 runs 15 residues. The germline V gene has CDR1 SGDLS and CDR2 YYNGEE. The V gene lost 3 bases and the J gene lost 0 bases, with 12 bases spanning the gap. The CDR3 DNA sequence: TGTGCCAGCAGCGCTAGAGGGAGGATGAACACTGAAGCTTTCTTT. Protein sequence: CASSARGRMNTEAFF.

The gene calls are TRBV21-1 and TRBJ1-5; the table's D gene call, TRBD1, was not cross checked with the DNA. TRBV21-1 is shown as a pseudogene. The CDR3 has 15 residues. The CDR3 loop reads CASSPGQGNGQPQHF. For the CDR3, the DNA is TGTGCCAGCAGCCCCGGCCAGGGGAACGGTCAGCCCCAGCATTTT.

The gene calls are TRBV7-2 and TRBJ1-5; no reliable D call. There are 13 residues in the CDR3. Germline loops: CDR1 SGHTA, CDR2 FQGNSA. The V end lost 1 base, the J end lost 12 bases, and 13 bases lay between the germline ends. The CDR3 region is CASSLDPGIVQHF. Written as DNA, the CDR3 is TGTGCCAGCAGCTTAGATCCGGGTATAGTCCAGCATTTT.

CDR3 coding DNA: TGTGCCAGCAGCCAAGTATCCCTCTTAGCGGGAGCGGGAGATACGCAGTATTTT. Encoded protein: CASSQVSLLAGAGDTQYF. The V and J genes are TRBV3-1 (or the pseudogene TRBV3-2) and TRBJ2-3, with 9 bases that match TRBD2. CDR1 and CDR2 (germline): LGHDT, YNNKEL (reference sequence). The CDR3 runs 18 residues. V trimming: 1 base; J trimming: 5 bases; junction bases outside the gene matches: 13.

This clone was detected only a few times. V and J are TRBV28 and TRBJ1-1, with TRBD1 as a possible D gene (5 bases). The CDR3 is 17 residues long. CDR1 and CDR2 (germline): MDHEN, SYDVKM. V shed 6 bases and J shed 0 bases, with 20 bases lying between them. The CDR3: CASRKRTYRDMNTEAFF. The CDR3 nucleotides read TGTGCCAGCAGGAAAAGGACATATAGGGATATGAACACTGAAGCTTTCTTT.

The chain employs TRBV5-1 and TRBJ2-1; D might be TRBD2 (6 bases). This CDR3 comprises 16 residues. Germline V gives CDR1 SGHRS, CDR2 YFSETQ. Trimming removed 0 bases at V and 5 bases at J, with 15 bases between. The CDR3 region is CASSLVPGVTNNEQFF. CDR3 nucleotides: TGCGCCAGCAGCTTGGTGCCGGGGGTAACTAACAATGAGCAGTTCTTC.

V usage is TRBV4-1 and J usage is TRBJ2-5; D is undetermined. There are 14 residues in the CDR3. Germline-derived CDR1 and CDR2 are MGHRA and YSYEKL. Trimming pared 1 base from V and 5 bases from J, leaving 11 bases between. CDR3: CASSQVGSLETQYF. The CDR3 nucleotides read TGCGCCAGCAGCCAAGTGGGCAGTTTGGAGACCCAGTACTTC.

The V gene is TRBV11-2, the J gene TRBJ2-1; D unresolved. Per germline, CDR1 SGHAT and CDR2 FQNNGV. This CDR3 has 15 residues. Trimming stripped 2 bases from V and 2 bases from J, with 10 bases between. The CDR3 sequence is CASSLRLTAYNEQFF. The CDR3 region has the DNA TGTGCCAGCAGCTTACGCCTAACAGCCTACAATGAGCAGTTCTTC.

J is TRBJ1-5 and V is TRBV28; D is unresolved. This CDR3 region has 14 residues. The ends were cut back, 4 bases at V and 0 bases at J, with 7 bases in the middle. CDR1 and CDR2 from the germline V gene are MDHEN and SYDVKM. The CDR3 nucleotides are TGTGCCAGCAGTTCAGATTATAGCAATCAGCCCCAGCATTTT. Translation gives CASSSDYSNQPQHF.

This chain's CDR3 is CALGQGANTGELFF. The CDR3 coding sequence is TGTGCCTTGGGACAGGGGGCTAACACCGGGGAGCTGTTTTTT. The V gene is TRBV10-3, the J gene TRBJ2-2; TRBD1 matches 12 bases. CDR3 length equals 14 residues. Germline V gives CDR1 ENHRY, CDR2 SYGVKD. V was clipped by 11 bases and J by 2 bases; unmatched bases: 3.

The chain employs TRBV5-1 and TRBJ1-2; D unresolved. V dropped 4 bases and J dropped 2 bases, with 12 bases sitting between them. Germline V gene sequence: CDR1 SGHRS, CDR2 YFSETQ. This CDR3 has 14 residues. The DNA for the CDR3 is TGCGCCAGCAGCGGAACGGCGGGGAACTATGGCTACACCTTC. It translates to CASSGTAGNYGYTF.

This clone was observed a single time. This chain uses TRBV6-5 with TRBJ2-1; TRBD1 matches at 10 bases. This CDR3 contains 13 residues. Trimming took 10 bases from V and 9 from J; bases not matched to a gene: 9. CDR1 is MNHEY, CDR2 SVGAGI, per germline. The CDR3 loop reads CATRQGARGEQFF. In DNA form, the CDR3 reads TGTGCCACCAGACAGGGGGCGCGGGGTGAGCAGTTCTTC.

The chain is built from TRBV2 and TRBJ1-2; possibly TRBD1 for D (6 bases). There are 12 residues in the CDR3. Deletions cut 11 bases from V and 1 base from J, with 11 bases between. Per the germline V gene, CDR1 is SNHLY and CDR2 is FYNNEI. The CDR3 reads CAGGQFNYGYTF. In DNA, the CDR3 is TGTGCCGGTGGACAGTTTAACTATGGCTACACCTTC.

The chain combines TRBV24-1 with TRBJ1-1; 7 bases are a match to TRBD1. In germline, CDR1 is KGHDR, CDR2 SFDVKD. V trimming: 8 bases; J trimming: 4 bases; junction bases outside the gene matches: 6. The CDR3 runs to 13 residues. The CDR3 region has the DNA TGTGCCACCATCGGGGCAGGGGGCACTGAAGCTTTCTTT. It is translated as CATIGAGGTEAFF.

A word on this clone: A read error may account for a junction end that differs from germline. This chain uses TRBV4-2 with TRBJ2-7; 12 nucleotides align to TRBD2. The CDR3 totals 16 residues. CDR1 LGHNA and CDR2 YNFKEQ come from the germline V gene. CDR3 in DNA: TGTGCCAGCAGCCAACCGTCCCCGGGACTAGCGGGCTCGATGAGCTTC. Its protein product is CASSQPSPGLAGSMSF.